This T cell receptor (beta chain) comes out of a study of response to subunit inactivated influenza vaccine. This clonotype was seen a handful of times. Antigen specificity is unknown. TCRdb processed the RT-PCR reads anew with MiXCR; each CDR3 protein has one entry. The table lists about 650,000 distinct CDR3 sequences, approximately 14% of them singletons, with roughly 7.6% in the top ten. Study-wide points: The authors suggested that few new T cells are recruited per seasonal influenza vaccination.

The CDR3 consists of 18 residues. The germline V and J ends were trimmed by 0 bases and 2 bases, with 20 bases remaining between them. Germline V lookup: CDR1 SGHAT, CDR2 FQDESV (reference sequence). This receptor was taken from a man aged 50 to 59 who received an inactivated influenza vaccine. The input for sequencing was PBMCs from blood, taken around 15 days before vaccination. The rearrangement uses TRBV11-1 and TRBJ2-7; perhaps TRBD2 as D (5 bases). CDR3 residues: CASSLAGESTYSTYEQYF. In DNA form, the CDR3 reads TGTGCCAGCAGCTTAGCGGGAGAGTCGACCTATTCTACCTACGAGCAGTACTTC.